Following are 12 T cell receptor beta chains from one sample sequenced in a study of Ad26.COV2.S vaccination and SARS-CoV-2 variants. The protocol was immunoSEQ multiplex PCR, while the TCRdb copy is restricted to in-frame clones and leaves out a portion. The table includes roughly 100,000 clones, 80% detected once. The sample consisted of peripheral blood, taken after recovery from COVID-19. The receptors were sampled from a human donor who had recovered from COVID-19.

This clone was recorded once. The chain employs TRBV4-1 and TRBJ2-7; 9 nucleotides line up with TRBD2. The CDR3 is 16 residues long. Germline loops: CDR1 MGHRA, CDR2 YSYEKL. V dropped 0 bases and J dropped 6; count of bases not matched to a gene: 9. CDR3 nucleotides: TGCGCCAGCAGCCAAGATTTTGCGGGGGGGTATCGCGAGCAGTACTTC. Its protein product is CASSQDFAGGYREQYF.

As DNA, the CDR3 is TGTGCCAGCGTGACAGGGTCTGGGGCCAACGTCCTGACTTTC. The encoded protein is CASVTGSGANVLTF. The V and J genes are TRBV28 and TRBJ2-6, with 7 bases aligning to TRBD1. J gave up 1 base and V 8 bases, and 2 bases lay outside the gene matches. Germline CDR1 is MDHEN and CDR2 is SYDVKM. There are 14 residues in the CDR3.

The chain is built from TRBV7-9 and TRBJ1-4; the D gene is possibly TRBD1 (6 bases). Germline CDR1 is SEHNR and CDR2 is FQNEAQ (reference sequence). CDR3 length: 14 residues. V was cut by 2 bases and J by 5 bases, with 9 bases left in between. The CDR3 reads CASSLSQGNEKLFF. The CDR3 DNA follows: TGTGCCAGCAGCTTAAGCCAGGGGAATGAAAAACTGTTTTTT.

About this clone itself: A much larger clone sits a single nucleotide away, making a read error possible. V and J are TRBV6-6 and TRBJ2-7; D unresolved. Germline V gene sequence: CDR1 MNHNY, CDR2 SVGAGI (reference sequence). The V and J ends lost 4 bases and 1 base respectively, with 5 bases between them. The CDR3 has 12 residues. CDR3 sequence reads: CASSFRSYEQYF. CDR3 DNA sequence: TGTGCCAGCAGTTTTAGGTCCTACGAGCAGTACTTC.

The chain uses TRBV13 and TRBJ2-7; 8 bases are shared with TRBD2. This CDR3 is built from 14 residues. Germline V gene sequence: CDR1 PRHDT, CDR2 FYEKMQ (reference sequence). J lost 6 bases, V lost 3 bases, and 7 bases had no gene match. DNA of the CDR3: TGTGCCAGCAGCTTCCCCCGGGGGGGCGGCGAGCAGTACTTC. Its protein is CASSFPRGGGEQYF.

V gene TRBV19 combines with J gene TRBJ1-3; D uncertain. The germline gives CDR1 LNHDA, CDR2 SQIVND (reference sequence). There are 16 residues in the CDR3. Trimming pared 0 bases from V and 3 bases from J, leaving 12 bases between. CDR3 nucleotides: TGTGCCAGTAGTATAGATGCCAGGTACTATGGAAACACCATATATTTT. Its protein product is CASSIDARYYGNTIYF.

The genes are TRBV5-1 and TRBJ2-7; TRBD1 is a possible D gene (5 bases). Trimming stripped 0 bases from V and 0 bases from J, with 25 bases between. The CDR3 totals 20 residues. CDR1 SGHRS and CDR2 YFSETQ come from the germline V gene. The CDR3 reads CASSLDVGAGWGVGSYEQYF. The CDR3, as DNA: TGCGCCAGCAGCTTGGATGTAGGAGCAGGGTGGGGTGTGGGCTCCTACGAGCAGTACTTC. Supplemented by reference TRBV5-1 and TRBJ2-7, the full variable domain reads KAGVTQTPRYLIKTRGQQVTLSCSPISGHRSVSWYQQTPGQGLQFLFEYFSETQRNKGNFPGRFSGRQFSNSRSEMNVSTLELGDSALYLCASSLDVGAGWGVGSYEQYFGPGTRLTVT.

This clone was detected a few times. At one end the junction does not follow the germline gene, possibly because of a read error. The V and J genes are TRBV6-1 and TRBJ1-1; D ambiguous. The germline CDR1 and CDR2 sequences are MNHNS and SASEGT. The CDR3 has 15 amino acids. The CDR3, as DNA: TGTGCCAGCCGTGAAGTCCTACGGGGAGACACTGAAGCTTTCTTT. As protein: CASREVLRGDTEAFF.

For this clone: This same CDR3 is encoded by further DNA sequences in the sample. The CDR3 bases are TGTGCCAGCAGCCAAGAGCCCGGTTACGAGCAGTACTTC. It yields the protein CASSQEPGYEQYF. V is TRBV3-1 (or the pseudogene TRBV3-2) and J is TRBJ2-7; the D is unclear. Germline V CDR1 and CDR2: LGHDT, YNNKEL (reference sequence). The length of the CDR3 is 13 residues. Trimming shortened V by 0 bases and J by 4 bases, and 7 bases separated the two germline ends.

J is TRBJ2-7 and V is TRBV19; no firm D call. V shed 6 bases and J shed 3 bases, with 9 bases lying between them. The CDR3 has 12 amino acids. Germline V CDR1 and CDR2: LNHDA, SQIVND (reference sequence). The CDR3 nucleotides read TGTGCCAGTAGAGGTCCCCGCTACGAGCAGTACTTC. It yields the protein CASRGPRYEQYF.

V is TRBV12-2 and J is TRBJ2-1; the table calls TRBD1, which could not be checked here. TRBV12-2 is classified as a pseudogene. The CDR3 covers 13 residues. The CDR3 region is CASRLARLPEQFF. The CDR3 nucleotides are TGTGCAAGTCGCCTGGCCCGCTTACCTGAGCAGTTCTTC.

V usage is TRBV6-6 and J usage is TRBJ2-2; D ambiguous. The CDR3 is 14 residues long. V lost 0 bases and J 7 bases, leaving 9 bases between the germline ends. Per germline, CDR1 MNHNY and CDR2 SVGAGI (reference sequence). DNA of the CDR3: TGTGCCAGCAGTTACTCGATGGGTCACGGGGAGCTGTTTTTT. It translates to CASSYSMGHGELFF.